This entry features one T cell receptor beta chain sequence. Which antigen it targets is not known. No clone much larger than this one lies a single base away; base qualities are absent. Spanning cysteine to phenylalanine, the CDR3 consists of 12 amino acids. CDR3 DNA is the only sequence kept; it has 36 bases, read in frame from the first base. V loses 5 bases of germline sequence and J loses 4 bases, and the interval between the two ends is 9 bases. The germline V gene (reference sequence) provides CDR1 SEHNR and CDR2 FQNEAQ. Each PCR received spiked-in synthetic TCR analog templates so that absolute template abundance could be estimated from read counts. The immunoSEQ assay was used to amplify TCRbeta CDR3 regions from genomic DNA with bias-controlled V and J gene primers. Sequencing of rearranged TCRbeta segments was performed at approximately 20X coverage. Per the source publication's procedure: Clustering was used to correct sequencing errors, and CDR3s were annotated against IMGT to assign V, D and J genes. Downstream analyses used only productive TCRbeta rearrangements and left out out-of-frame or stop-codon sequences. Clonality was computed as one minus Shannon entropy normalized by the log of the number of unique productive sequences. Clones differing between time points or between blood and tumor were identified by Fisher's exact test with Benjamini-Hochberg correction at adjusted p below 0.01. TCRdb re-hosts the immuneACCESS table, in-frame sequences only. Its copies lack some clones; in the studies checked, an unresolved V gene accounts for under half of them, and the cause for the rest is not known. The V and J calls and clone size are taken from that table; D and trimming were inferred from the DNA. The sample table lists roughly 130,000 clones, approximately 84% of them with a count of one. The top ten clonotypes cover 3% to 4% of the sample.

The data are from a study of PD-L1 blockade in urothelial cancer (dated by TCRdb to about 2017). Looking at the study overall: Therapy was started in the mid-2010s for all patients, and atezolizumab 1,200 mg was administered intravenously every 3 weeks. About 85% of the roughly 30 patients were males with bladder-origin urothelial cancer, and about 65% of the roughly 30 reported a prior smoking history. An ECOG performance status of 0 or 1 was recorded for the patients, and 0 to 3 prior chemotherapy regimens had been received by the patients. Blood samples were analyzed at two time points: 3 weeks after treatment start (second dose) and 6 weeks after treatment start. A median of 141,255 T cells and some 82,000 unique TCRs was obtained from blood samples, and a median clonality of approximately 0.086 was observed. Somatic, immune and clinical correlates of response to PD-L1 blockade with atezolizumab in urothelial cancer were the focus of an exploratory multi-omic analysis. Pretreatment tumor samples, along with matched peripheral blood serially collected before and after atezolizumab treatment, were subjected to TCR sequencing. Durable clinical benefit was defined as a progression-free survival longer than 6 months, and TCR features were additionally tested against progression-free survival and overall survival. In the same patients who had TCR sequencing, pretreatment tumors also underwent whole exome sequencing and RNA sequencing. Durable clinical benefit was achieved by nine patients and was not achieved by 20 patients. Pretreatment blood TCR-seq was available for twenty-nine patients, at least one posttreatment blood collection was obtained for around 24 patients, and tumor TCR-seq was available for around 24 patients.

The research as a whole found: Small sample size (n of about 30) and many exploratory analyses mean the results are intended to be hypothesis-generating. Among patients with durable benefit, tumor-associated TCR clones showed greater expansion in peripheral blood 3 weeks after treatment started (n = 22, p = 0.022). A pretreatment peripheral blood TCR clonality below the median was linked to improved progression-free and overall survival.

Sample time point, as interpreted from the label and publication: pretreatment peripheral blood. A total of under 30 patients with locally advanced or metastatic urothelial carcinoma, treated at Memorial Sloan Kettering on a trial protocol, made up the cohort. Peripheral blood mononuclear cells were collected pretreatment and during treatment, with between 1 and 8 total time points obtained per patient. The Qiagen DNeasy Blood extraction kit was used to purify genomic DNA from total PBMCs and tumor samples. PBMCs were collected pretreatment and during treatment, and were isolated and stored as previously described.

The sample consisted of PBMCs, taken around atezolizumab (anti-PD-L1) treatment. This TCR derives from a man in his forties or fifties with urothelial cancer. Recombination linked TRBV7-9 to TRBJ2-7; the D gene identity is not certain. The CDR3 region: CASSLTMYEQYF. The nucleotide sequence is given as TGTGCCAGCAGCCTCACTATGTACGAGCAGTACTTC. Beyond the CDR3, the reference TRBV7-9 and TRBJ2-7 genes provide the residues; the full variable domain reads: DTGVSQNPRHKITKRGQNVTFRCDPISEHNRLYWYRQTLGQGPEFLTYFQNEAQLEKSRLLSDRFSAERPKGSFSTLEIQRTEQGDSAMYLCASSLTMYEQYFGPGTRLTVT.